This TCR beta chain was recovered during a study of regulatory T cells in long-lasting Graves disease. The CDR3 covers 15 residues. With V trimmed by 0 bases and J by 6 bases, 6 bases remained unmatched. From germline, CDR1 is ENHRY and CDR2 SYGVKD. Combining iRepertoire HTBI primers with Arm-PCR of CDR3 regions, the authors built TCR beta libraries. Each CDR3 protein is one row after TCRdb ran MiXCR on the multiplex PCR reads. In the table there are more than 350,000 distinct CDR3 sequences, 15% of which are singletons. Regarding time point: newly diagnosed GD, antithyroid drugs for less than 3 months. Construction of the TCR library relied on RNA isolated from PBMCs. This sample also appeared in a second study, on T cells in Graves' hyperthyroidism and ophthalmopathy. According to that study: A first-round RT-PCR of the TCR CDR3 used the HTBI primer set.

This TCR was recovered from a woman in her 30s with Graves disease. V and J are TRBV10-3 and TRBJ2-5; 8 bases align to TRBD1. The material sequenced was peripheral blood mononuclear cells (PBMCs), taken at new diagnosis, from a patient treated with antithyroid drugs. The CDR3 here is CAISESPGGKKTQYF. DNA for the CDR3: TGTGCCATCAGTGAGTCCCCAGGGGGCAAGAAGACCCAGTACTTC.